The T cell receptor (beta chain) under discussion was sequenced for a study of technical replicates of blood from several donors. Germline trimming cut 2 bases from V and 6 bases from J; bases unmatched to any gene: 5. Germline CDR1 is MNHEY and CDR2 is SVGAGI. CDR3 length equals 15 residues. Assay: immunoSEQ multiplex PCR; the TCRdb copy retains only in-frame clones and omits some. The data contain 100,000 or so clones, 96% of them seen just once; the ten biggest clones take up roughly 0.19%. This clone was observed a single time. The sample was T cells isolated from PBMCs. The rearrangement joins TRBV6-5 to TRBJ1-1, with 11 nucleotides matching TRBD1. The clonotype originates from a human donor in good health. The CDR3 is CASSYGDRGISEAFF. CDR3 nucleotides: TGTGCCAGCAGTTACGGGGACAGGGGGATCTCTGAAGCTTTCTTT.